This is a list of T cell receptor beta chains from one sample in a study of shared clonotypes between healthy human individuals. Sequencing used immunoSEQ multiplex PCR; TCRdb keeps in-frame clones, though not all of them. This table holds about 490,000 clones, roughly 80% found once. Sequenced material: PBMCs. These receptors all stem from a woman aged 40-49 years in good health. Some clones in this sample may be carry-over from other donors' samples. The CDR3 runs from the conserved cysteine through the conserved F or W.

TRBV7-3 CASSSLGGGEAFF
TRBV4-1 CASSNRQGRTNEQFF
TRBV4-3 CASSQVDGQGMNEQFF
TRBV4-1 CASSQARTGAVYEQYF
TRBV25-1 CASRVSLDGNTEAFF
TRBV19 CASSPSSGPYNEQFF
TRBV7-3 CASSFTGGDTQYF
TRBV18 CASSPLGTGGAETQYF
TRBV29-1 CRARDRTYEQYF
TRBV6-5 CASSRTGGSQPQHF
TRBV27 CASRGDGQETQYF
TRBV6-5 CASSRTDNQPQHF
TRBV19 CASRIQGTNTGELFF
TRBV2 CASRFDSLYGYTF
TRBV6-1 CASSPGGWDRQPQHF
TRBV5-1 CASRSVYGYTF
TRBV28 CASNQQGDGYTF
TRBV9 CASSVGMTGKLFF
TRBV6-6 CASSSHPGDQPQHF